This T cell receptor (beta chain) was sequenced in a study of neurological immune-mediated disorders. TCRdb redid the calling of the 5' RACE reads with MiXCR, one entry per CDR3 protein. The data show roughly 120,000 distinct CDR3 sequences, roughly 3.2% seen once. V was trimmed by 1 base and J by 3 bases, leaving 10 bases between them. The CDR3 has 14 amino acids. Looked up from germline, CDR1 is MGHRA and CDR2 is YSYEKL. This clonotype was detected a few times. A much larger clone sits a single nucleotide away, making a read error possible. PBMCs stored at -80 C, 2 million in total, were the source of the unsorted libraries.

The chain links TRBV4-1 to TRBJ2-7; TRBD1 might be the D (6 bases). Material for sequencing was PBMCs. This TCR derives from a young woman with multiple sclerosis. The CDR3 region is CASSQVTQGYEQYF. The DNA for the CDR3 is TGCGCCAGCAGCCAAGTCACACAGGGCTACGAGCAGTACTTC.